In its sample, the clone carrying this T cell receptor beta chain was seen once. The antigen remains undetermined. The data are from a study of T cell responses to AZD1222 COVID-19 vaccine. Across the whole study: Pooled samples include second doses given at about 4 or 12 weeks.

Study-wide points: Mapped onto spike, vaccine-associated CD4 TCRs spanned it and were dominant at 160-218 and 743-854. Clonal diversity may have been underestimated in mostly white British donors.

Germline V gene data show CDR1 as MDHEN and CDR2 as SYDVKM. The CDR3 consists of 13 residues. Germline trimming cut 4 bases from V and 1 base from J; bases unmatched to any gene: 1. Profiled with immunoSEQ multiplex PCR; TCRdb holds only in-frame clones, not every one. Here the sample spans 85,000 or so clones, 85% to 90% being singletons. This clonotype was sampled from an adult in good health. Source: peripheral blood, taken on day 0 of AZD1222 vaccination. The rearrangement links TRBV28 to TRBJ2-7; 7 nucleotides agree with TRBD1. CDR3 protein: CASSWTGSYEQYF. The CDR3 bases are TGTGCCAGCAGTTGGACAGGATCCTACGAGCAGTACTTC.